The rows below give T cell receptor beta chains drawn from one sample of a study of spatial heterogeneity in lung cancer. In TCRdb, the 5' RACE reads were re-called with MiXCR into one record per CDR3 protein. This sample has approximately 94,000 distinct CDR3 sequences, with under 4.5% found just once. This specimen was lung tumor tissue, taken at surgery. Source of these receptors: a male donor with early-stage non-small cell lung cancer. CDR3s include the opening cysteine and the closing phenylalanine or tryptophan. D genes are given only for firm matches. Where a row states a size, it is once, few, many or the class of an expanded clone; other rows omit it.

d_call	v_call	j_call	clone_size	cdr3_nt	cdr3_aa
NA	TRBV7-2	TRBJ2-2	many	TGTGCCAGCAGCTTCTGGGAGGCCGGGGAGCTGTTTTTT	CASSFWEAGELFF
NA	TRBV7-8	TRBJ1-1	many	TGTGCCAGCAGCTTAGTTGCCACTGAAGCTTTCTTT	CASSLVATEAFF
NA	TRBV11-2	TRBJ2-3	many	TGTGCCAGCAGCCTGGGGAGCGGTAACACAGATACGCAGTATTTT	CASSLGSGNTDTQYF
TRBD2	TRBV6-1	TRBJ2-7	NA	TGTGCCAGCAGACCTTTTGAGCGGGAGGCCCCCTACGAGCAGTACTTC	CASRPFEREAPYEQYF
NA	TRBV7-9	TRBJ2-5	NA	TGTGCCAGCAGCTTATTCCAACAGCAAGAGACCCAGTACTTC	CASSLFQQQETQYF
NA	TRBV20-1	TRBJ1-6	many	TGCAGTGCTAGAGATCAGAAGAACTATAATTCACCCCTCCACTTT	CSARDQKNYNSPLHF
NA	TRBV6-2/TRBV6-3	TRBJ1-2	few	TGTGCCAGCAGTTTTAGCTCGTATGGCTACACCTTC	CASSFSSYGYTF
TRBD2	TRBV7-2	TRBJ2-1	many	TGTGCCAGCAGCTTAATTGCAGGCTTTGGGACTACGTACTACAATGAGCAGTTCTTC	CASSLIAGFGTTYYNEQFF
TRBD1	TRBV11-2	TRBJ1-3	many	TGTGCCAGCAGCCAAAGGGGGCTCGGTAACACCATATATTTT	CASSQRGLGNTIYF
TRBD2	TRBV18	TRBJ2-7	few	TGTGCCAGCTCACCTGGACTAGCGGGAGGGCCCGACGAGCAGTACTTC	CASSPGLAGGPDEQYF
NA	TRBV4-1	TRBJ2-1	many	TGCGCCAGCAGCCAAGACGTGACTTTGGGAGATGAGCAGTTCTTC	CASSQDVTLGDEQFF
TRBD1	TRBV18	TRBJ2-7	few	TGTGCCAGCTCAAGCGTGCCGGGACAGGGGTCCGAGCAGTACTTC	CASSSVPGQGSEQYF
NA	TRBV28	TRBJ2-6	many	TGTGCCAGCAGTTTGGCGGCCATGAGGGCCAACGTCCTGACTTTC	CASSLAAMRANVLTF
NA	TRBV12-3/TRBV12-4	TRBJ2-2	many	TGTGCCAGCAGTTTGAGGCCCCTCCCGCGACTCTTGACACCCGGGGAGCTGTTTTTT	CASSLRPLPRLLTPGELFF
NA	TRBV20-1	TRBJ2-5	many	TGCAGTGCTAGAGATGGAGAAGAGACCCAGTACTTC	CSARDGEETQYF
NA	TRBV10-3	TRBJ2-5	many	TGTGCCATCAGTGAGTCGTCCGGGGAGAGCCAAGAGACCCAGTACTTC	CAISESSGESQETQYF
TRBD2	TRBV7-9	TRBJ2-1	few	TGTGCCAGCAGCCCTGGGACTAGCCGCAATGAGCAGTTCTTC	CASSPGTSRNEQFF
NA	TRBV4-1	TRBJ2-5	many	TGCGCCAGCAGCCGTAGCACGGGAGTTCAGGAGACCCAGTACTTC	CASSRSTGVQETQYF
TRBD1	TRBV29-1	TRBJ1-1	many	TGCAGCGTTCGGCAGGGGGACACTGAAGCTTTCTTT	CSVRQGDTEAFF
TRBD1	TRBV7-9	TRBJ2-2	many	TGTGCCAGCTCAACCCAGGGGGCATCGGGGGAGCTGTTTTTT	CASSTQGASGELFF
NA	TRBV6-1	TRBJ2-3	few	TGTGCCAGCAGTGAACCTGGATATACGCAGTATTTT	CASSEPGYTQYF
NA	TRBV9	TRBJ1-3	NA	TGTGCCAGCAGCTTAGGAGGATTTCGCTCTGGAAACACCATATATTTT	CASSLGGFRSGNTIYF